Listed here is a single T cell receptor (beta chain). This entry belongs to a study of identical twins. TCRdb re-called the 5' RACE reads with MiXCR, one entry per CDR3 protein. The sample records roughly 350,000 distinct CDR3 sequences, approximately 8.7% being singletons. Trimming took off 1 base at V and 5 bases at J, with 12 bases between the two ends. CDR1 is DFQATT and CDR2 is SNEGSKA in the germline V gene (reference sequence). This CDR3 contains 14 residues. The sequencing sample was made of naive T cells sorted from blood. This receptor was taken from a woman in her forties or fifties in good health. This rearrangement joins TRBV20-1 to TRBJ2-1, with D uncertain. Here the CDR3 DNA reads TGCAGTGCTAGAGTTGAGACTCGGAACAATGAGCAGTTCTTC. Its translation: CSARVETRNNEQFF.